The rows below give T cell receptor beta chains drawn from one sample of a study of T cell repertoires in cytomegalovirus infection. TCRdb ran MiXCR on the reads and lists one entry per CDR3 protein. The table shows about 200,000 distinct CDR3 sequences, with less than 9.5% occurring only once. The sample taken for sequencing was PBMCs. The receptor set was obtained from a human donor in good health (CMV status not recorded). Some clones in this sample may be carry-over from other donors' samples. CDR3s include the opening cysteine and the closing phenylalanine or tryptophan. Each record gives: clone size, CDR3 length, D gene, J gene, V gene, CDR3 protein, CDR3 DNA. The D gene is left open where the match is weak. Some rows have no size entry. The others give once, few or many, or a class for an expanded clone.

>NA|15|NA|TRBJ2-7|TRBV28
CASSLSKGTYYEQYF
TGTGCCAGCAGTTTAAGTAAGGGAACATACTACGAGCAGTACTTC
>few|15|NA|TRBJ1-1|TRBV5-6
CASSLRAGVNTEAFF
TGTGCCAGCAGCTTGAGGGCAGGGGTTAACACTGAAGCTTTCTTT
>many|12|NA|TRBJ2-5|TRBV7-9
CASRSLQETQYF
TGTGCCAGCAGATCTCTTCAAGAGACCCAGTACTTC
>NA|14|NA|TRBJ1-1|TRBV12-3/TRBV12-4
CASRDGTGNTEAFF
TGTGCCAGCAGAGACGGGACGGGGAACACTGAAGCTTTCTTT
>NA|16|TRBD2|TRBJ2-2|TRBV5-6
CASSYRLAGGTGELFF
TGTGCCAGCAGCTATCGACTAGCGGGAGGAACCGGGGAGCTGTTTTTT
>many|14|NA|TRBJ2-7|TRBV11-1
CASSLAQGTYEQYF
TGTGCCAGCAGCTTAGCCCAGGGGACCTACGAGCAGTACTTC
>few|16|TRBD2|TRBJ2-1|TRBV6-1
CASSEAGGPPYNEQFF
TGTGCCAGCAGTGAAGCGGGAGGGCCTCCCTACAATGAGCAGTTCTTC
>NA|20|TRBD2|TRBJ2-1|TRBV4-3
CASSQSRRGGLAGAYNEQFF
TGCGCCAGCAGCCAATCAAGGAGAGGGGGACTAGCGGGTGCGTACAATGAGCAGTTCTTC
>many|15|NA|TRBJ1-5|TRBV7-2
CASSSDSASNQPQHF
TGTGCCAGCAGCAGCGACAGCGCCAGCAATCAGCCCCAGCATTTT
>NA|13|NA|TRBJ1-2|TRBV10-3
CAISQTVNYGYTF
TGTGCCATCAGCCAGACAGTTAACTATGGCTACACCTTC
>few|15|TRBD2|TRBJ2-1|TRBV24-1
CATNHPAGGGNEQFF
TGTGCCACCAACCATCCAGCGGGAGGGGGAAATGAGCAGTTCTTC
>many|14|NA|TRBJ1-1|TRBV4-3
CASSQTWDATEAFF
TGCGCCAGCAGCCAAACTTGGGACGCCACTGAAGCTTTCTTT
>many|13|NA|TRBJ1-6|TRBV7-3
CASSLGVASPLHF
TGTGCCAGCAGCTTAGGGGTGGCTTCACCCCTCCACTTT
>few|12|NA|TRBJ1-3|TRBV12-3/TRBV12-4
CASRLFEDTIYF
TGTGCCAGCAGGCTTTTCGAGGACACCATATATTTT
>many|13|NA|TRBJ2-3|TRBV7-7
CASSDDSADTQYF
TGTGCTAGCAGCGACGATAGCGCAGATACGCAGTATTTT
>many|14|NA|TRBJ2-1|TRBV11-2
CASNSGRINNEQFF
TGTGCCAGCAACTCCGGACGAATCAACAATGAGCAGTTCTTC
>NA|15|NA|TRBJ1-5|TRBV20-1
CSARSGRYSNQPQHF
TGCAGTGCTAGATCGGGACGGTATAGCAATCAGCCCCAGCATTTT
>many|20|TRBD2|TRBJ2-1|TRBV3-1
CASSPLGGLAGGPSHNEQFF
TGTGCCAGCAGCCCCCTAGGGGGACTAGCGGGGGGGCCGTCCCACAATGAGCAGTTCTTC
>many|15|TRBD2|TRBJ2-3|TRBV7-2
CASSLDSGAPGTQYF
TGTGCCAGCAGCTTAGATAGCGGGGCCCCCGGCACGCAGTATTTT
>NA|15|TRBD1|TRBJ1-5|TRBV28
CASTGTGGSSQPQHF
TGTGCCAGCACCGGGACAGGGGGCTCTAGTCAGCCCCAGCATTTT
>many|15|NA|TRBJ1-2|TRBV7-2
CASRHRALANYGYTF
TGTGCCAGCAGGCACCGGGCGCTAGCTAACTATGGCTACACCTTC
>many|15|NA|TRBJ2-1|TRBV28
CASSLWAEPSPEQFF
TGTGCCAGCAGTTTATGGGCGGAACCCTCCCCCGAGCAGTTCTTC
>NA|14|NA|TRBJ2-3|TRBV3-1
CASSQDLGAGQQYF
TGTGCCAGCAGCCAAGATCTAGGAGCCGGACAGCAGTATTTT
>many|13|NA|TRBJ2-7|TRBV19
CASSTGANYEQYF
TGTGCCAGTAGTACAGGGGCGAACTACGAGCAGTACTTC
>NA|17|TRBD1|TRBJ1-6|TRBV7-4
CASSFDRDRINNSPLHF
TGTGCCAGCAGCTTCGACCGGGACAGGATAAATAATTCACCCCTCCACTTT
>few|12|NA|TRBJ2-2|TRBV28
CASSPPGGELFF
TGTGCCAGCAGCCCCCCGGGCGGGGAGCTGTTTTTT
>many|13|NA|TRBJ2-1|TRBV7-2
CASSLGPLNEQFF
TGTGCCAGCAGCTTAGGCCCGCTCAATGAGCAGTTCTTC
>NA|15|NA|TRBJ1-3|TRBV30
CAWGTSGASGNTIYF
TGTGCCTGGGGGACCTCGGGGGCTTCTGGAAACACCATATATTTT
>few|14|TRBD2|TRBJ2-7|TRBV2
CASSELGGSNEQYF
TGTGCCAGCAGTGAACTGGGGGGGTCCAACGAGCAGTACTTC
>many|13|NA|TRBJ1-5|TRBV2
CASSDLVNQPQHF
TGTGCCAGCAGTGACCTAGTCAATCAGCCCCAGCATTTT
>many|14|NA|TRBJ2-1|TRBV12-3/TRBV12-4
CASSLSGAYNEQFF
TGTGCCAGCAGTTTATCGGGAGCCTACAATGAGCAGTTCTTC